This T cell receptor (beta chain) was sequenced for a study of vaccination and CD4 T cells after COVID-19. As for the study in general: Each convalescent patient was PCR positive for SARS-CoV-2 on nasal swab; under ten cases were mild and one severe.

Study conclusions and caveats: Spike mono-reactivity was found in 304 of 307 vaccine-specific clones from convalescent patients. Early post-infection timepoints were not included, and relatively few convalescent patients were studied.

Each CDR3 protein is one row after TCRdb ran MiXCR on the PCR reads. This sample has approximately 30,000 distinct CDR3 sequences, with around 53% found just once. The CDR3 runs 15 residues. The germline V and J ends were trimmed by 0 bases and 7 bases, with 13 bases remaining between them. Germline V CDR1 and CDR2: SNHLY, FYNNEI. Specified time point: late sampling 161 to 241 days after vaccination in a few convalescent patients. This clonotype turned up a few times. Its antigen is unknown. This sequence originates from a human donor who had recovered from COVID-19. The starting material was CD4+ T cells from blood, obtained about 7 months after SARS-CoV-2 vaccination. The rearrangement joins TRBV2 to TRBJ1-5; no clear D gene. CDR3 loop: CASSEAIGVWQPQHF. In DNA, the CDR3 is TGTGCCAGCAGTGAAGCGATCGGGGTTTGGCAGCCCCAGCATTTT.